This T cell receptor beta chain was sequenced during a study of PD-1 blockade in classical Hodgkin lymphoma. Clones were sequenced by immunoSEQ multiplex PCR, and TCRdb holds only the in-frame ones, with some missing. The sample has some 28,000 clones; 70% to 90% are singletons. This clone occurred once. V lost 1 base and J 5 bases, leaving 11 bases between the germline ends. The CDR3 extends over 14 amino acids. CDR1 SGHVS and CDR2 FQNEAQ come from the germline V gene. The time point is: newly diagnosed, previously untreated cHL patient sample. Magnetic negative selection of thawed PBMCs was the method by which CD4+ T cells were purified.

The TCR originated in a human donor with classical Hodgkin lymphoma. The gene calls are TRBV7-8 and TRBJ2-5, with D hard to call. The sequenced sample was CD4+ T cells from blood. Written as DNA, the CDR3 is TGTGCCAGCAGCTTAGGTTTAGGGTTCGAGACCCAGTACTTC. This gives the protein CASSLGLGFETQYF.